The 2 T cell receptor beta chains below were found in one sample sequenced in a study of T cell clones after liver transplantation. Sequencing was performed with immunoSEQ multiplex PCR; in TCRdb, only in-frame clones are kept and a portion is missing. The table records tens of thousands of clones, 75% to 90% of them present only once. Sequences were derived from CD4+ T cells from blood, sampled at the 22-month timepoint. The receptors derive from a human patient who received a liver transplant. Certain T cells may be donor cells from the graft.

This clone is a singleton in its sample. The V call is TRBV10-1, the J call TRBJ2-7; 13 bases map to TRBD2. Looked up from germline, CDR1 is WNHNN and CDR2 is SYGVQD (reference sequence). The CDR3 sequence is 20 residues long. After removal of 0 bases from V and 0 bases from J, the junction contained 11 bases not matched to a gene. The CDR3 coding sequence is TGCGCCAGCAGTGAGTCACCTACCCTAGGGACTAGCGGGATCTCCTACGAGCAGTACTTC. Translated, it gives CASSESPTLGTSGISYEQYF.

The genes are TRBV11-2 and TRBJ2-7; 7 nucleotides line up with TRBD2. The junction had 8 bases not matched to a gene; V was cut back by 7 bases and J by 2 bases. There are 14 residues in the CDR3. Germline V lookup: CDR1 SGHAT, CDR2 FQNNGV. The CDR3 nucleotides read TGTGCCAGCATCCGGACGGGGGGACCCTACGAGCAGTACTTC. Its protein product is CASIRTGGPYEQYF.